The 28 T cell receptor beta chains below all came from one sample that was sequenced in a study of T cell responses to AZD1222 COVID-19 vaccine. Sequencing used immunoSEQ multiplex PCR; TCRdb keeps in-frame clones, though not all of them. The profile shows some 78,000 clones, about four fifths of them singletons. The material sequenced was peripheral blood, taken 28 days after the second AZD1222 dose. These receptors came from an adult who received the AZD1222 COVID-19 vaccine.

In this sample, this clone turned up a few times. The chain combines TRBV27 with TRBJ2-7, with 12 bases that match TRBD2. Trimming took 5 bases from V and 6 from J; bases not matched to a gene: 11. This CDR3 contains 16 residues. Looked up from germline, CDR1 is MNHEY and CDR2 is SMNVEV (reference sequence). The CDR3 nucleotides read TGTGCCAGCAGTCCCACCATGGGACTAGCGGGTCGCGAGCAGTACTTC. Protein product: CASSPTMGLAGREQYF.

V is TRBV7-2 and J is TRBJ1-1; D not resolved. This CDR3 is built from 14 residues. Germline assignment: CDR1 SGHTA and CDR2 FQGNSA. V lost 0 bases, J lost 0 bases, and 5 bases lay in between. The CDR3 coding sequence is TGTGCCAGCAGCTTAGCCACTATGAACACTGAAGCTTTCTTT. Protein sequence: CASSLATMNTEAFF.

This clone came up once. The genes are TRBV28 and TRBJ2-7, with unresolved D. The CDR3 contains 12 residues. V was pared by 2 bases and J by 2 bases, with 4 bases between. Germline V gene data show CDR1 as MDHEN and CDR2 as SYDVKM. The CDR3: CASSLVPYEQYF. Written as DNA, the CDR3 is TGTGCCAGCAGTTTAGTTCCCTACGAGCAGTACTTC.

This CDR3 reads CASSQYLKRPGHTDTQYF. CDR3 nucleotides: TGTGCCAGCAGCCAATACCTAAAACGGCCAGGGCACACAGATACGCAGTATTTT. The rearrangement uses TRBV7-8 and TRBJ2-3; a possible D gene is TRBD1 (5 bases). This CDR3 region has 18 residues. The germline gives CDR1 SGHVS, CDR2 FQNEAQ. The V end lost 5 bases, the J end lost 2 bases, and 23 bases lay between the germline ends.

The chain couples TRBV28 to TRBJ1-3; 7 nucleotides align to TRBD1. The CDR3 sequence is 12 residues long. The V gene end was trimmed by 6 bases and the J gene end by 4 bases; junction bases not matched to a gene: 0. Germline V gene data show CDR1 as MDHEN and CDR2 as SYDVKM. The CDR3 bases are TGTGCCAGCAGGGACAGGGGAAACACCATATATTTT. The encoded protein is CASRDRGNTIYF. The entire variable domain, with the rest obtained from reference TRBV28 and TRBJ1-3, is as follows: DVKVTQSSRYLVKRTGEKVFLECVQDMDHENMFWYRQDPGLGLRLIYFSYDVKMKEKGDIPEGYSVSREKKERFSLILESASTNQTSMYLCASRDRGNTIYFGEGSWLTVV.

The chain combines TRBV27 with TRBJ2-1; no reliable D call. Trimming left V 1 base short and J 0 bases short, with 10 bases between. This CDR3 contains 16 residues. CDR1 and CDR2 (germline): MNHEY, SMNVEV (reference sequence). CDR3 DNA sequence: TGTGCCAGCAGTTTATTGGCCTCGAGCTCCTACAATGAGCAGTTCTTC. Protein product: CASSLLASSSYNEQFF.

The genes are TRBV7-2 and TRBJ1-2; the match to TRBD1 covers 7 bases. This CDR3 is 15 amino acids long. The J segment lost 5 bases and the V segment lost 1 base, leaving 7 bases of the junction unmatched. Germline loops: CDR1 SGHTA, CDR2 FQGNSA. In DNA form, the CDR3 reads TGTGCCAGCAGCTTAGGACAGGGAGCGTTGTATGGCTACACCTTC. Amino acid sequence: CASSLGQGALYGYTF.

This chain connects TRBV7-9 to TRBJ1-4; no clear D. Germline V gene data show CDR1 as SEHNR and CDR2 as FQNEAQ (reference sequence). The CDR3 covers 15 residues. Deletions cut 5 bases from V and 2 bases from J, with 12 bases between. CDR3 loop: CASSPQAGTNEKLFF. In nucleotides, the CDR3 is TGTGCCAGCAGCCCCCAGGCGGGGACTAATGAAAAACTGTTTTTT. Full variable domain (missing parts from reference TRBV7-9 and TRBJ1-4): DTGVSQNPRHKITKRGQNVTFRCDPISEHNRLYWYRQTLGQGPEFLTYFQNEAQLEKSRLLSDRFSAERPKGSFSTLEIQRTEQGDSAMYLCASSPQAGTNEKLFFGSGTQLSVL.

This chain links TRBV9 with TRBJ2-2; D could derive from TRBD1 or TRBD2 (6 bases each). The germline V gene encodes CDR1 SGDLS and CDR2 YYNGEE. Trimming pared 1 base from V and 5 bases from J, leaving 12 bases between. This CDR3 is 15 amino acids long. The CDR3 coding sequence is TGTGCCAGCAGCGTATTACAGGGAGGTACCGGGGAGCTGTTTTTT. It specifies CASSVLQGGTGELFF.

A single count supports this clone. This sequence joins TRBV7-3 and TRBJ2-2; D is perhaps TRBD1 (5 bases). Per the germline V gene, CDR1 is SGHTA and CDR2 is FQGTGA. The CDR3 runs 13 residues. Trimming stripped 5 bases from V and 7 bases from J, with 11 bases between. The CDR3 reads CASSQGSGGELFF. The CDR3 DNA follows: TGTGCCAGCAGCCAGGGTAGTGGCGGGGAGCTGTTTTTT.

J is TRBJ2-5 and V is TRBV5-1; 8 bases align to TRBD1. Germline-derived CDR1 and CDR2 are SGHRS and YFSETQ. V was pared by 4 bases and J by 7 bases, with 9 bases of the junction left unmatched. The CDR3 has 14 amino acids. CDR3 coding DNA: TGCGCCAGCAGCAGGGGACAGGAGGGGGGGACCCAGTACTTC. The encoded protein is CASSRGQEGGTQYF.

This clone qualifies as medium-sized. CDR3: CASSVAGGPYEQYF. CDR3 bases: TGTGCCAGCAGCGTAGCGGGAGGGCCCTACGAGCAGTACTTC. The rearrangement joins TRBV9 to TRBJ2-7; 8 bases match TRBD2. This CDR3 spans 14 amino acids. Germline V gene lookup returns CDR1 SGDLS and CDR2 YYNGEE. Unmatched junction bases numbered 1, after V lost 0 bases and J lost 2 bases.

As concerns this clone: Other nucleotide sequences in the sample specify the same CDR3. The gene calls are TRBV28 and TRBJ1-2; the D gene is possibly TRBD1 (5 bases). The V end lost 5 bases, the J end lost 7 bases, and 8 bases lay between the germline ends. CDR1 and CDR2 (germline): MDHEN, SYDVKM. CDR3 size: 11 residues. Here the CDR3 reads CASSLGGGYTF. CDR3 coding DNA: TGTGCCAGCAGTCTCGGGGGTGGCTACACCTTC.

V and J are TRBV28 and TRBJ1-2, with 9 bases matching TRBD1. The ends lost 4 bases at V and 5 bases at J; junction bases unmatched: 5. Germline lookup yields CDR1 MDHEN and CDR2 SYDVKM. The CDR3 runs 14 residues. The CDR3 region is CASSSTGGGYGYTF. CDR3 coding DNA: TGTGCCAGCAGTTCGACAGGGGGTGGGTATGGCTACACCTTC.

The J gene is TRBJ2-5, the V gene TRBV27; 8 nucleotides line up with TRBD2. Germline CDR1 MNHEY, CDR2 SMNVEV (reference sequence). Trimming at V came to 4 bases and at J to 4 bases, leaving 8 bases not matched to a gene. The CDR3 sequence is 15 residues long. In nucleotides, the CDR3 is TGTGCCAGCAGTTCTGGGACTAGGATTCGAGAGACCCAGTACTTC. Translation gives CASSSGTRIRETQYF.

This clone appeared a few times. The chain links TRBV25-1 to TRBJ1-5; no reliable D call. With 4 bases removed from V and 5 bases from J, the gap between germline ends came to 9 bases. Per the germline V gene, CDR1 is MGHDK and CDR2 is SYGVNS. The CDR3 length is 13 residues. The CDR3 protein is CASSGAGYQPQHF. The CDR3 DNA follows: TGTGCCAGCAGTGGGGCGGGATATCAGCCCCAGCATTTT. The full variable domain, in which reference TRBV25-1 and TRBJ1-5 provide the parts outside the CDR3, is EADIYQTPRYLVIGTGKKITLECSQTMGHDKMYWYQQDPGMELHLIHYSYGVNSTEKGDLSSESTVSRIRTEHFPLTLESARPSHTSQYLCASSGAGYQPQHFGDGTRLSIL.

The rearrangement links TRBV9 to TRBJ1-6; unclear D gene. The length of the CDR3 is 15 residues. Germline V lookup: CDR1 SGDLS, CDR2 YYNGEE. V was shortened by 4 bases and J by 10 bases, with 18 bases between the two germline ends. The CDR3 loop is CASSPLTGKESPLHF. The CDR3 coding sequence is TGTGCCAGCAGCCCTCTAACGGGGAAGGAATCACCCCTCCACTTT.

The chain recombines TRBV7-3 with TRBJ2-1; 10 nucleotides agree with TRBD2. V lost 4 bases, J lost 3 bases, and 3 bases stayed unmatched. This CDR3 comprises 15 residues. Germline CDR1 is SGHTA and CDR2 is FQGTGA. The CDR3 region is CASSSVAGGYNEQFF. The CDR3 DNA is TGTGCCAGCAGCTCCGTAGCGGGAGGCTACAATGAGCAGTTCTTC.

The chain couples TRBV2 to TRBJ1-3, with D unresolved. Trimming shortened V by 2 bases and J by 0 bases, and 8 bases separated the two germline ends. The CDR3 extends over 15 amino acids. Germline V CDR1 and CDR2: SNHLY, FYNNEI. CDR3 amino acids: CASSENPRSGNTIYF. CDR3 coding DNA: TGTGCCAGCAGTGAAAATCCCCGCTCTGGAAACACCATATATTTT.

As for this clone: Other nucleotide sequences from this sample produce the same CDR3. For the CDR3, the DNA is TGTGCCAGTAGTATTACGGGGGACACTGAAGCTTTCTTT. Encoded protein: CASSITGDTEAFF. The chain carries TRBV19 and TRBJ1-1; tentative D call: TRBD1 (5 bases). Germline V gene data show CDR1 as LNHDA and CDR2 as SQIVND (reference sequence). Trimming shortened V by 3 bases and J by 3 bases, and 8 bases separated the two germline ends. CDR3 length: 13 residues. The whole variable domain, filled in from reference TRBV19 and TRBJ1-1, reads DGGITQSPKYLFRKEGQNVTLSCEQNLNHDAMYWYRQDPGQGLRLIYYSQIVNDFQKGDIAEGYSVSREKKESFPLTVTSAQKNPTAFYLCASSITGDTEAFFGQGTRLTVV.

The rearrangement links TRBV20-1 to TRBJ2-5; D ambiguous. The ends were cut back, 6 bases at V and 1 base at J, with 6 bases in the middle. The CDR3 spans 11 residues. Looked up from germline, CDR1 is DFQATT and CDR2 is SNEGSKA (reference sequence). The CDR3 is CSARSQETQYF. For the CDR3, the DNA is TGCAGTGCCCGATCCCAAGAGACCCAGTACTTC.

This chain links TRBV2 with TRBJ1-5, with D unresolved. The CDR3 is made up of 14 amino acids. The germline V gene encodes CDR1 SNHLY and CDR2 FYNNEI. V lost 3 bases and J 5 bases, leaving 11 bases between the germline ends. The CDR3 sequence: CASSDRQSYQPQHF. For the CDR3, the DNA is TGTGCCAGCAGTGATAGGCAGTCGTATCAGCCCCAGCATTTT.

The chain is built from TRBV18 and TRBJ1-4; D is unclear. CDR1 and CDR2 (germline): KGHSH, LQKENI. V lost 2 bases to trimming and J lost 6 bases, with 13 bases between them. The length of the CDR3 is 15 residues. The DNA of the CDR3 is TGTGCCAGCTCACCAGCGATGACGGGTTATGAAAAACTGTTTTTT. As protein: CASSPAMTGYEKLFF.

The chain carries TRBV9 and TRBJ1-5, with D maybe TRBD1 (6 bases). The CDR3 is 14 amino acids. With 4 bases removed from V and 3 bases from J, the gap between germline ends came to 11 bases. Germline loops: CDR1 SGDLS, CDR2 YYNGEE. The CDR3 DNA reads as TGTGCCAGCAGCTCAGGACAGATCAATCAGCCCCAGCATTTT. Translation: CASSSGQINQPQHF.

The chain combines TRBV5-5 with TRBJ1-4; no definite D call. The CDR3 is 14 amino acids. V was shortened by 2 bases and J by 4 bases, with 9 bases between the two germline ends. Germline CDR1 is SGHKS and CDR2 is YYEKEE (reference sequence). The CDR3 DNA reads TGTGCCAGCAGCTTCGTAGGTCTTAATGAAAAACTGTTTTTT. Protein: CASSFVGLNEKLFF.

Here the CDR3 reads CASSLSTGEYEQYF. DNA for the CDR3: TGCGCCAGCAGCTTGTCAACAGGGGAATACGAGCAGTACTTC. The genes are TRBV5-1 and TRBJ2-7, with 7 bases that match TRBD1. Unmatched junction bases numbered 5, after V lost 1 base and J lost 4 bases. In germline, CDR1 is SGHRS, CDR2 YFSETQ. The CDR3 length is 14 residues.

This chain joins TRBV27 and TRBJ2-1; 7 bases line up with TRBD1. With V trimmed by 3 bases and J by 7 bases, 9 bases remained unmatched. The CDR3 has 15 residues. Per the germline V gene, CDR1 is MNHEY and CDR2 is SMNVEV (reference sequence). The CDR3 DNA follows: TGTGCCAGCAGTTTGACACAGGGGTTGGGGAATGAGCAGTTCTTC. Residues: CASSLTQGLGNEQFF.

The J gene is TRBJ2-5, the V gene TRBV3-1 (or the pseudogene TRBV3-2); D tentatively fits TRBD1 or TRBD2 (7 bases each). V was shortened by 2 bases and J by 4 bases, with 14 bases between the two germline ends. Germline loops: CDR1 LGHDT, CDR2 YNNKEL (reference sequence). This CDR3 is 15 amino acids long. CDR3 DNA sequence: TGTGCCAGCAGCCAACAGGGGGGGTTTTTAGAGACCCAGTACTTC. Amino acid sequence: CASSQQGGFLETQYF.